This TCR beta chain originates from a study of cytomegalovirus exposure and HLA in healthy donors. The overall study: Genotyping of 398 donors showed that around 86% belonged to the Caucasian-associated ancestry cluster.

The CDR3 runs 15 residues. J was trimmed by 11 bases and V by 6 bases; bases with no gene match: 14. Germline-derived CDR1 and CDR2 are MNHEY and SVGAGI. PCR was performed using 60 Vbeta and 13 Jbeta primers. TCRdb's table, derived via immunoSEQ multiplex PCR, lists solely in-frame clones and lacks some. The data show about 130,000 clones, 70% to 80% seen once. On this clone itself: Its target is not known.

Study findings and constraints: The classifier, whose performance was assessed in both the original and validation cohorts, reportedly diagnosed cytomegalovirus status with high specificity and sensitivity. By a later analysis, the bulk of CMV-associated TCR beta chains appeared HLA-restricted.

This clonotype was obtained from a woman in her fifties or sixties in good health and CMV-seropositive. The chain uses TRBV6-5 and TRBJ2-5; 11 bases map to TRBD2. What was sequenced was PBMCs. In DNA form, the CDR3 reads TGTGCCAGCAGACCGACGGGACTAGCGGTGCGGGAGCAGTACTTC. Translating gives CASRPTGLAVREQYF.